This TCR beta chain stems from a study of blood T cell repertoires in COVID-19. On the study more broadly: PBMCs, B-cell-depleted T cells, or T cells were the source of the cDNA or gDNA that made up the material.

This clone was counted between two and nine times. Trimming cost V 3 bases and J 4 bases, with 3 bases left between them. CDR1 and CDR2 (germline): SGHTA, FQGTGA. The CDR3 spans 12 residues. In the authors' methods: Amplified reference gene primers provided the basis for estimating nucleated cell counts. TCRdb's copy holds only in-frame clones and misses some; the assay was immunoSEQ multiplex PCR. Clonal size and the V and J genes are those of that table, whereas D and trimming came from the DNA. Of some 230,000 clones in the sample, roughly four fifths were seen once. This clonotype was obtained from a middle-aged man who had recovered from COVID-19. Sequencing input: PBMCs or T cells enriched from blood (not recorded which). This chain connects TRBV7-3 to TRBJ2-2; no firm D call. The CDR3 loop is CASSFGTGELFF. CDR3 coding DNA: TGTGCCAGCAGCTTCGGCACCGGGGAGCTGTTTTTT. The full variable domain, its missing parts supplied by reference TRBV7-3 and TRBJ2-2, is GAGVSQTPSNKVTEKGKYVELRCDPISGHTALYWYRQSLGQGPEFLIYFQGTGAADDSGLPNDRFFAVRPEGSVSTLKIQRTERGDSAVYLCASSFGTGELFFGEGSRLTVL.